The present T cell receptor (beta chain) was sequenced within a study of blood T cell repertoires in COVID-19. Study context: There were acute and convalescent COVID-19 samples, and they came from the United States, Italy and Spain.

V was trimmed by 4 bases and J by 7 bases, leaving 19 bases between them. CDR1 is LGHDT, CDR2 YNNKEL, per germline (reference sequence). The CDR3 has 16 residues. Patients from Seattle were sampled longitudinally, starting during active infection. Per the original data handling: Scientists estimated how many nucleated cells there were by amplifying reference gene primers. The table came from immunoSEQ multiplex PCR; TCRdb's copy has only in-frame clones and leaves some out. The DNA was the basis for D and trimming; V, J and clone size are from that table. The data contain 250,000 or so clones, approximately 90% of them singletons.

The receptor's source is a man aged 30 to 45 with COVID-19, enrolled during active disease. The sequenced material came from peripheral blood. The chain combines TRBV3-1 (or the pseudogene TRBV3-2) with TRBJ1-4; the D gene is possibly TRBD1 (5 bases). The CDR3 is CASSLRRGREVEKLFF. CDR3 in DNA: TGTGCCAGCAGCCTTCGACGGGGCAGGGAGGTTGAAAAACTGTTTTTT.